These 3 T cell receptor beta chains were all obtained from the same sample, sequenced in a study of cytomegalovirus exposure and HLA in healthy donors. PCR primers comprised 60 Vbeta and 13 Jbeta primers. Clones were sequenced by immunoSEQ multiplex PCR, and TCRdb holds only the in-frame ones, with some missing. The table has around 130,000 clones, around four fifths seen once. What was sequenced was PBMCs. These receptors were collected from a human donor in good health.

CDR3: CASSTLREGTAGELFF. DNA for the CDR3: TGTGCCAGTAGTACCCTCAGGGAGGGGACGGCCGGGGAGCTGTTTTTT. The V call is TRBV19, the J call TRBJ2-2, with 7 positions matching TRBD2. Germline assignment: CDR1 LNHDA and CDR2 SQIVND (reference sequence). The ends lost 4 bases at V and 6 bases at J; junction bases unmatched: 11. This CDR3 has 16 amino acids.

This clone is a singleton in its sample. The chain couples TRBV29-1 to TRBJ2-7, with D tentatively TRBD1 (6 bases). The CDR3 is 12 residues long. The V gene lost 4 bases and the J gene lost 4 bases, with 11 bases spanning the gap. Germline assignment: CDR1 SQVTM and CDR2 ANQGSEA. The CDR3: CSVGQDRYEQYF. The CDR3 nucleotides read TGCAGCGTTGGACAGGATCGGTACGAGCAGTACTTC.

The chain is built from TRBV13 and TRBJ1-1; 7 bases agree with TRBD1. V shed 4 bases and J 4 bases; nucleotides not matched to a gene: 9. Germline loops: CDR1 PRHDT, CDR2 FYEKMQ (reference sequence). The CDR3 has 15 residues. CDR3 nucleotide sequence: TGTGCCAGCAGCTCCCGCCGACAGGGTGGCACTGAAGCTTTCTTT. This codes for CASSSRRQGGTEAFF.